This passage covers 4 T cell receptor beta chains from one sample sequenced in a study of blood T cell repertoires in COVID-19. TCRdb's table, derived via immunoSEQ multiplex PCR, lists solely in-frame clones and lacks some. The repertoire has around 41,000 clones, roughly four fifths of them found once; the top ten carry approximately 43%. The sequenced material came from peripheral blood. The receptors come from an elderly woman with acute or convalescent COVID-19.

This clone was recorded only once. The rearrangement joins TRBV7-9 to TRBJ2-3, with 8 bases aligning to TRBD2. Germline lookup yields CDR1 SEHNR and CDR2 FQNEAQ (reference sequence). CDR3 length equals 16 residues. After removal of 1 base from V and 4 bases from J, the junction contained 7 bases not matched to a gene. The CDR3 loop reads CASSLGAGGHADTQYF. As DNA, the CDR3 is TGTGCCAGCAGCTTAGGTGCGGGGGGCCACGCAGATACGCAGTATTTT.

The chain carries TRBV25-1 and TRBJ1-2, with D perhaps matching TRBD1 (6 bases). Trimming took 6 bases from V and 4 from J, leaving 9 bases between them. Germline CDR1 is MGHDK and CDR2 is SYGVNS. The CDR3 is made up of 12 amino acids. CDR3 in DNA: TGTGCCAGCAGGGGGGCAGGCTATGGCTACACCTTC. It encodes CASRGAGYGYTF.

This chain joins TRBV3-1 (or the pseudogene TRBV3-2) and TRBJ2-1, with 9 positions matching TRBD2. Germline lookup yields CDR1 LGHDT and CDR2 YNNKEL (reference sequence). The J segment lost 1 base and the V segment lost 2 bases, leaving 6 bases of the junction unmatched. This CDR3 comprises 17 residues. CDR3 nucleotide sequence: TGTGCCAGCAGCCAAAACCCGACTAGCGGTTCCTACAATGAGCAGTTCTTC. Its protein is CASSQNPTSGSYNEQFF.

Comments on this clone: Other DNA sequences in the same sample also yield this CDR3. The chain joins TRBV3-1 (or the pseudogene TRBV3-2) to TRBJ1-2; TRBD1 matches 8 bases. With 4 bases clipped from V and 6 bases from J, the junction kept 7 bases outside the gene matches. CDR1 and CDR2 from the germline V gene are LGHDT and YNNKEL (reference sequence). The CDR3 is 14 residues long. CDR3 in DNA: TGTGCCAGCAGCCTGTCAGGACAGGGACATGGCTACACCTTC. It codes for CASSLSGQGHGYTF.